This T cell receptor (beta chain) was profiled in a study of shared clonotypes between healthy human individuals. Turning to the study itself: CD4 naive cells filled three plates per donor, CD4 memory three, CD8 naive two and CD8 memory one. Study-level results: Among the subsets, naive ones generally showed larger estimated richness than memory ones.

With 4 bases clipped from V and 3 bases from J, the junction kept 4 bases outside the gene matches. The CDR3 sequence is 14 residues long. CDR1 is LGHNA, CDR2 YSLEER, per germline. This clone was picked up one time. Its antigen is as yet unknown. Running of the assay took place at deep level. Investigators spread the genomic DNA of each subset evenly over several immunoSEQ plates. Only in-frame clones appear in the TCRdb table, and some are missing; sequencing was by immunoSEQ multiplex PCR. The sample holds roughly 2,300,000 clones, around 90% seen once. Input material: naive CD4+ T cells from PBMCs. Sample subset: CD45RA+ positively selected. The rearrangement joins TRBV4-3 to TRBJ1-2; 8 nucleotides match TRBD1. This sequence was found in a man between 18 and 29 years old in good health. Some clones in this sample may be carry-over from other donors' samples. The CDR3 region has the DNA TGCGCCAGCAGCCCATCGGACAGGGACTATGGCTACACCTTC. Its translation is CASSPSDRDYGYTF.